These T cell receptor beta chains were read from a single sample in a study of technical replicates of blood from a few donors. Some clones are missing from TCRdb's copy, which holds only in-frame ones; the method was immunoSEQ multiplex PCR. Among approximately 81,000 clones listed, roughly 77% were seen once. Sequencing was done on a sample of PBMCs. These receptors originate from a human donor in good health. Some clones in this sample may be carry-over from other donors' samples. CDR3s include the opening cysteine and the closing phenylalanine or tryptophan.

j_gene | len | v_gene | CDR3aa
TRBJ2-3 | 14 | TRBV30 | CAWSVQPSTDTQYF
TRBJ2-7 | 16 | TRBV7-9 | CASSQGGWQGPYEQYF
TRBJ1-4 | 13 | TRBV30 | CAWSVNSWEKLFF
TRBJ1-1 | 14 | TRBV5-1 | CASSLEVGGSEAFF
TRBJ1-2 | 15 | TRBV7-2 | CASSPGGLANYGYTF
TRBJ1-2 | 15 | TRBV27 | CASSPGWGLNYGYTF
TRBJ1-5 | 15 | TRBV19 | CASSIGQSVGQPQHF
TRBJ2-7 | 15 | TRBV2 | CASTEVMGLVDEQYF
TRBJ1-2 | 16 | TRBV5-1 | CASRVTGVSLWDGYTF
TRBJ2-1 | 16 | TRBV5-1 | CASSLGLAGGINEQFF
TRBJ2-7 | 14 | TRBV6-1 | CASSEARVLYEQYF
TRBJ2-2 | 16 | TRBV9 | CASSVVTGGDTGELFF
TRBJ1-2 | 11 | TRBV30 | CAWSVGVGYTF
TRBJ2-2 | 15 | TRBV6-4 | CASSVSGTNTGELFF
TRBJ2-7 | 18 | TRBV2 | CASSWTPEGLARNDEQYF
TRBJ2-3 | 15 | TRBV5-6 | CASSSVAASTDTQYF
TRBJ2-3 | 14 | TRBV5-4 | CASSGGGGTDTQYF
TRBJ2-7 | 14 | TRBV7-2 | CASSPYRTGYEQYF
TRBJ2-3 | 16 | TRBV4-2 | CASSQDKGGGVDTQYF
TRBJ1-6 | 18 | TRBV2 | CASSDFPYLQGLNSPLHF
TRBJ1-1 | 14 | TRBV5-1 | CASRMGQAPSEAFF
TRBJ2-3 | 14 | TRBV5-1 | CASSSDSPSDTQYF
TRBJ1-2 | 13 | TRBV29-1 | CSAGTGALYGYTF
TRBJ1-2 | 14 | TRBV5-4 | CASSLDRGFSGYTF
TRBJ2-5 | 13 | TRBV9 | CASSGTSRETQYF
TRBJ1-1 | 15 | TRBV7-9 | CASSLAVGQGVEAFF
TRBJ1-2 | 17 | TRBV5-5 | CASSLNAAKVNNYGYTF
TRBJ1-2 | 16 | TRBV14 | CASSQSTGTGVYGYTF
TRBJ1-5 | 13 | TRBV9 | CASSVDENQPQHF
TRBJ1-2 | 13 | TRBV7-9 | CASSLEFGSGYTF
TRBJ2-1 | 17 | TRBV27 | CASSFVGTSGRIDEQFF
TRBJ1-1 | 14 | TRBV5-1 | CASGLSGGFTEAFF
TRBJ2-1 | 14 | TRBV29-1 | CSVGFGGPWNEQFF
TRBJ2-5 | 15 | TRBV11-3 | CATVLGTGRQETQYF
TRBJ1-2 | 12 | TRBV30 | CAWSRANYGYTF
TRBJ2-5 | 15 | TRBV7-2 | CASSLGQGATNTQYF
TRBJ1-5 | 17 | TRBV7-2 | CASSLGRPGQGNQPQHF
TRBJ2-7 | 17 | TRBV15 | CATSTLGGLNSSYEQYF
TRBJ2-2 | 17 | TRBV27 | CASSPFSAGGRTGELFF